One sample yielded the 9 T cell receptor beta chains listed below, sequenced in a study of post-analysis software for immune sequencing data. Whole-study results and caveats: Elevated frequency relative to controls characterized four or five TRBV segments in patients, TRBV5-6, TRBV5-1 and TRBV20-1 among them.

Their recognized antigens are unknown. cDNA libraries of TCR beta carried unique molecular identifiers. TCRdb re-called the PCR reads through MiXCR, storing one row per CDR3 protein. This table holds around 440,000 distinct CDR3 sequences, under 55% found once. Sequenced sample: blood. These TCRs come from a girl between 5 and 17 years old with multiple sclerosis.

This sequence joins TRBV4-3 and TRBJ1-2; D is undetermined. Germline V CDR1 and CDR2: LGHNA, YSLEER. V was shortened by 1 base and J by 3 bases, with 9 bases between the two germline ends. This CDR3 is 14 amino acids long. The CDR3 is CASSQVSRDYGYTF. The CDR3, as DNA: TGCGCCAGCAGCCAAGTGAGCCGGGACTATGGCTACACCTTC.

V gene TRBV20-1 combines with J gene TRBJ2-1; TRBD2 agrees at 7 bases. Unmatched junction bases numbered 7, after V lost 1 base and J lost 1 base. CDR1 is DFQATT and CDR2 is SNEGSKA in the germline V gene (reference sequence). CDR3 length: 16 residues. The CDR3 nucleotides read TGCAGTGCTAGAGTAGTTCCAGCGGGGTCCTACAATGAGCAGTTCTTC. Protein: CSARVVPAGSYNEQFF.

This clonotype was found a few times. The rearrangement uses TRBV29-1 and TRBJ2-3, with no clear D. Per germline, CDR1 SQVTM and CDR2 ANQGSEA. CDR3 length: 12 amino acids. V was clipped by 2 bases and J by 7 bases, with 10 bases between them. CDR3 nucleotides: TGCAGCGTTGAATCGCAATCCTATACGCAGTATTTT. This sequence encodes CSVESQSYTQYF.

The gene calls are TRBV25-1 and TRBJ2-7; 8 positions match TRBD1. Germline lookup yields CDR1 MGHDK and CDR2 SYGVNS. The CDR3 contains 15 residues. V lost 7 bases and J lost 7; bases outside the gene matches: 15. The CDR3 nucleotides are TGTGCCAGCACCCCAGCCGGGACAGGCCGATGGGAGCAGTACTTC. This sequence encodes CASTPAGTGRWEQYF.

The CDR3 DNA reads TGTGCCAGCAGAGGATGGGGGGAGACCTACAATGAGCAGTACTTC. Translated: CASRGWGETYNEQYF. J is TRBJ2-7 and V is TRBV6-5; TRBD2 is a possible D gene (6 bases). V was cut by 6 bases and J by 7 bases, with 22 bases left in between. The CDR3 extends over 15 amino acids. In germline, CDR1 is MNHEY, CDR2 SVGAGI.

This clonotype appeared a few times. The CDR3 DNA sequence: TGCAGTGCTAGCGGGCAGGGTAAAGGGGCTTTCTTT. It specifies CSASGQGKGAFF. The J gene is TRBJ1-1, the V gene TRBV20-1, with D possibly TRBD1 on 5 matching bases. CDR3 length: 12 amino acids. Between the trimmed V and J ends, which lost 3 bases and 11 bases, there was a span of 16 bases. CDR1 DFQATT and CDR2 SNEGSKA come from the germline V gene (reference sequence).

The CDR3 loop reads CSVEGSRDRGYNEQFF. CDR3 coding DNA: TGCAGCGTTGAAGGGAGTCGGGACAGGGGCTACAATGAGCAGTTCTTC. This chain connects TRBV29-1 to TRBJ2-1, with 10 bases that match TRBD1. V lost 1 base, J lost 3 bases, and 6 bases stayed unmatched. CDR3 length: 16 residues. CDR1 is SQVTM and CDR2 is ANQGSEA in the germline V gene.

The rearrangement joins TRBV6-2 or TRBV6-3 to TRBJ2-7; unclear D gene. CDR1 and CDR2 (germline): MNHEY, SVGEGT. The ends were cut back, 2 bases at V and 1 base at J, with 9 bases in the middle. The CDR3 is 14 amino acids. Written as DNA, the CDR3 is TGTGCCAGCAGTTACGAGCGCCCGTCCTACGAGCAGTACTTC. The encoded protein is CASSYERPSYEQYF.

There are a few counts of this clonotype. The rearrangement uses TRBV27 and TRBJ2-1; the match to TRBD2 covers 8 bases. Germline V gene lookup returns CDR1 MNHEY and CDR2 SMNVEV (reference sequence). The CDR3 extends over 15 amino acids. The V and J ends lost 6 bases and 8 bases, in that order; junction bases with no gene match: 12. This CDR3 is CASSPGLAGVDEQFF. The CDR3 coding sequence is TGTGCCAGCAGCCCCGGGCTAGCGGGTGTCGATGAGCAGTTCTTC.